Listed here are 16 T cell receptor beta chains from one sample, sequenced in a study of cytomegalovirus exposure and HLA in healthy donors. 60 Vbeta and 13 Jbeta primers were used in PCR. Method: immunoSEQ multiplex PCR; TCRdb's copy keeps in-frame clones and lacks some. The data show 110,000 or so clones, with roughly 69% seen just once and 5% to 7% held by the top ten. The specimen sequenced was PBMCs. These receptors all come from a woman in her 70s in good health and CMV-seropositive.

The CDR3 region is CAISESNGGHQPQHF. The CDR3 nucleotides are TGTGCCATCAGTGAGTCGAACGGGGGACATCAGCCCCAGCATTTT. The chain joins TRBV10-3 to TRBJ1-5; possible D gene TRBD1, 5 bases. The CDR3 has 15 amino acids. V was shortened by 0 bases and J by 5 bases, with 11 bases between the two germline ends. Germline V lookup: CDR1 ENHRY, CDR2 SYGVKD.

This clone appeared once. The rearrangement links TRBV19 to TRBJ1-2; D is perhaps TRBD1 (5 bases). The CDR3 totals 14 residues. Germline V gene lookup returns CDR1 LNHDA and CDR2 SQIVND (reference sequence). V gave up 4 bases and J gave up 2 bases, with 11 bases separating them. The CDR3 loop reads CASSNGAGNYGYTF. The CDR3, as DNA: TGTGCCAGTAGTAACGGGGCGGGAAACTATGGCTACACCTTC.

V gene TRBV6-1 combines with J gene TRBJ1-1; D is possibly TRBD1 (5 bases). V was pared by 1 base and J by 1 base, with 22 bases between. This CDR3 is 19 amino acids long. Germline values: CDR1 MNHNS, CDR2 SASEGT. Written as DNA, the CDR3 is TGTGCCAGCAGTGAAGGCTGGGAGGGTCAGGGTAGTAGGAACACTGAAGCTTTCTTT. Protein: CASSEGWEGQGSRNTEAFF.

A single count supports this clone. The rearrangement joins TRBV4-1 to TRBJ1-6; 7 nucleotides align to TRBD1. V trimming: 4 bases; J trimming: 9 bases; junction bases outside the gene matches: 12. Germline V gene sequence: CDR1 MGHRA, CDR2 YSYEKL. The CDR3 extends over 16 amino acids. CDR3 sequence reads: CASSPRGTAGGSPLHF. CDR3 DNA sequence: TGCGCCAGCAGCCCCAGAGGGACAGCGGGCGGTTCACCCCTCCACTTT.

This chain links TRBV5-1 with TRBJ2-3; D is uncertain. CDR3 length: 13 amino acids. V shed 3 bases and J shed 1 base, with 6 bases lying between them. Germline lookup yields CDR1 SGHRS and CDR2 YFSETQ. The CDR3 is CASSSLGTDTQYF. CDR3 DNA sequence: TGCGCCAGCAGCTCCCTCGGCACAGATACGCAGTATTTT.

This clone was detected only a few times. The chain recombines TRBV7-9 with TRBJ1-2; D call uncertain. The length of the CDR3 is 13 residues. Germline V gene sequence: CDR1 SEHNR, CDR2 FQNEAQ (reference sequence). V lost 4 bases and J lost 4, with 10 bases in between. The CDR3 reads CASSSTQSYGYTF. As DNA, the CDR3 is TGTGCCAGCAGCTCGACACAAAGCTATGGCTACACCTTC.

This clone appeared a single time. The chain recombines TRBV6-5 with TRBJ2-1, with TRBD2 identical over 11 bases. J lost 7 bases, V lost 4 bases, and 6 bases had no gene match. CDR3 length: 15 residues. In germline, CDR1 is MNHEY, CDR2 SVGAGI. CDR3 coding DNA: TGTGCCAGCAGTTCTGGGGCTAGCGGGGGGAATGAGCAGTTCTTC. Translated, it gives CASSSGASGGNEQFF.

The CDR3: CASRNTGTYEQYF. The CDR3 DNA reads as TGTGCCAGCAGAAACACAGGGACCTACGAGCAGTACTTC. The chain joins TRBV6-5 to TRBJ2-7, with TRBD1 as a possible D gene (6 bases). The V gene lost 6 bases and the J gene lost 2 bases, with 11 bases spanning the gap. The germline V gene has CDR1 MNHEY and CDR2 SVGAGI. The CDR3 sequence is 13 residues long.

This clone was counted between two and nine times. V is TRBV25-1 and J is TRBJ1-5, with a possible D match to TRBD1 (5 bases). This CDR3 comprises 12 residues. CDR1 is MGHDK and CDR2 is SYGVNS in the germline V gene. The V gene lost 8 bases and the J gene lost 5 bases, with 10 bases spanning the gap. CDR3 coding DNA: TGTGCCAGCTCCCGGGGGGATCAGCCCCAGCATTTT. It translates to CASSRGDQPQHF.

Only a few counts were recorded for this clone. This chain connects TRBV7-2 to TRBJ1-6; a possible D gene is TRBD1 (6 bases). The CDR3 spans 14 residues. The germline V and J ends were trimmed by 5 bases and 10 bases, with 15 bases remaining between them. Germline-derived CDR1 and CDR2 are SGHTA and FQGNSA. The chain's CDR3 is CASSPAGGLSPLHF. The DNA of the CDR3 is TGTGCCAGCAGCCCCGCCGGGGGGCTCTCACCCCTCCACTTT.

The CDR3 DNA follows: TGTGCCAGCAGTGAATTTTCGTATTCAGATACGCAGTATTTT. Encoded protein: CASSEFSYSDTQYF. The V and J genes are TRBV2 and TRBJ2-3, with D hard to call. The length of the CDR3 is 14 residues. V gave up 2 bases and J gave up 4 bases, with 10 bases separating them. CDR1 is SNHLY and CDR2 is FYNNEI in the germline V gene.

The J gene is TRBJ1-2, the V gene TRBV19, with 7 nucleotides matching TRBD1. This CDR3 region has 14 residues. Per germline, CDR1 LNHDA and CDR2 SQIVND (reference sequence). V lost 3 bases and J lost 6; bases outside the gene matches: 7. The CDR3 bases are TGTGCCAGTAGTATCAAGGGGGCGATTAATGGCTACACCTTC. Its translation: CASSIKGAINGYTF. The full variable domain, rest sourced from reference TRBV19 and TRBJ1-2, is DGGITQSPKYLFRKEGQNVTLSCEQNLNHDAMYWYRQDPGQGLRLIYYSQIVNDFQKGDIAEGYSVSREKKESFPLTVTSAQKNPTAFYLCASSIKGAINGYTFGSGTRLTVV.

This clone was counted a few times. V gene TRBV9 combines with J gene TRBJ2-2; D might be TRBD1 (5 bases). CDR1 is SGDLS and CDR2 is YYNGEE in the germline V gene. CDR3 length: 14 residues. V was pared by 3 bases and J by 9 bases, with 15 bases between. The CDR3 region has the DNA TGTGCCAGCAGCGCGACTGCAGGGTCCCGGGAGCTGTTTTTT. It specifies CASSATAGSRELFF. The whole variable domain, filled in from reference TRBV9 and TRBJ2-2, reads DSGVTQTPKHLITATGQRVTLRCSPRSGDLSVYWYQQSLDQGLQFLIQYYNGEERAKGNILERFSAQQFPDLHSELNLSSLELGDSALYFCASSATAGSRELFFGEGSRLTVL.

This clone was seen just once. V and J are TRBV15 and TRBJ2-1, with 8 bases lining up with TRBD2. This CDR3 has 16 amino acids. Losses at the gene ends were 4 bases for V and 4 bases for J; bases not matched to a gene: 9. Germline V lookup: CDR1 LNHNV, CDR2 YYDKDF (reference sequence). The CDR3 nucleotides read TGTGCCACCAGCACTCGCCGGGGGGGTAGATACAATGAGCAGTTCTTC. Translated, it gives CATSTRRGGRYNEQFF.

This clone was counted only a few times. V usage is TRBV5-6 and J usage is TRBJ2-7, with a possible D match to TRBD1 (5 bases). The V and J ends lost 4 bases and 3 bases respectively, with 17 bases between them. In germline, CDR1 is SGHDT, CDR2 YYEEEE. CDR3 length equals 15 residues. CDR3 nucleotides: TGTGCCAGCAGCCGAGCAGGGTTGGGGTACTACGAGCAGTACTTC. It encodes CASSRAGLGYYEQYF. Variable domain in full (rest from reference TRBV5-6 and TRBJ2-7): DAGVTQSPTHLIKTRGQQVTLRCSPKSGHDTVSWYQQALGQGPQFIFQYYEEEERQRGNFPDRFSGHQFPNYSSELNVNALLLGDSALYLCASSRAGLGYYEQYFGPGTRLTVT.

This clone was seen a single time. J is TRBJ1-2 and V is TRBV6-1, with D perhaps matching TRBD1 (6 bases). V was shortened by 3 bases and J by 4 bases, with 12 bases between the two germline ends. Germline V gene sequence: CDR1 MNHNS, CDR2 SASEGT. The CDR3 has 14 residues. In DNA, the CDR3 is TGTGCCAGCAGTGAGGGGACACGGCTCTATGGCTACACCTTC. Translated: CASSEGTRLYGYTF.